Listed below are T cell receptor beta chains from one sample, sequenced in a study of blood T cell repertoires in COVID-19. The data were produced by immunoSEQ multiplex PCR, yet TCRdb's version contains in-frame clones alone and is incomplete. This table has roughly 92,000 clones, around nine tenths appearing once. The sequenced sample consisted of peripheral blood. The receptors stem from a man aged 45-60 years with acute or convalescent COVID-19. Each CDR3 is given with its conserved first and last residue. Each record gives: CDR3 length, J gene, clone size, D gene, V gene, CDR3 DNA, CDR3 protein. A D gene is named only where the DNA matches it firmly. For some rows the clone size is stated as once, few or many, or as a class when expanded; others skip it.

>17|TRBJ2-1|-|TRBD2|TRBV24-1
TGTGCCACCAGTGATGCCCACGGGGTAGCGGGAGGGGTTGAGCAGTTCTTC
CATSDAHGVAGGVEQFF
>18|TRBJ1-1|-|-|TRBV21-1
TGTGCCAGCAGCAAAGTTCTGGAGGCCAGGCCCGAGAACACTGAAGCTTTCTTT
CASSKVLEARPENTEAFF
>15|TRBJ1-5|-|-|TRBV7-9
TGTGCCAGCAGCTTAGTTCGGGGTGCCGAGGAGCCCCAGCATTTT
CASSLVRGAEEPQHF
>14|TRBJ2-3|-|-|TRBV6-5
TGTGCCAGCAGTTTAGGGGAGGGCACAGATACGCAGTATTTT
CASSLGEGTDTQYF
>15|TRBJ2-1|-|TRBD2|TRBV2
TGTGCCAACTCAGAAGGAAGCGGGAGGGCCCCTGAGCAGTTCTTC
CANSEGSGRAPEQFF
>14|TRBJ2-1|-|-|TRBV7-9
TGTGCCAGCAGCTTGCTAGCGATCCCCAATGAGCAGTTCTTC
CASSLLAIPNEQFF
>16|TRBJ1-2|-|TRBD1|TRBV6-5
TGTGCCAGCAGTTACTCCCAGGGACAGGGAGACTATGGCTACACCTTC
CASSYSQGQGDYGYTF
>15|TRBJ1-5|-|-|TRBV27
TGTGCCAGCAGCTGGACAGCTTATAGCAATCAGCCCCAGCATTTT
CASSWTAYSNQPQHF
>16|TRBJ2-7|-|-|TRBV5-1
TGCGCCAGCAGCTTGATGGACAGCTCAATTTCCTACGAGCAGTACTTC
CASSLMDSSISYEQYF
>16|TRBJ2-7|few|TRBD2|TRBV5-1
TGCGCCAGCAGCTTCTCTAGCGGGAGGGCCCCCTACGAGCAGTACTTC
CASSFSSGRAPYEQYF
>14|TRBJ2-1|-|-|TRBV27
TGTGCCAGCAGGGGGCAGGGGTCGCCTAATGAGCAGTTCTTC
CASRGQGSPNEQFF
>14|TRBJ2-7|few|TRBD1|TRBV25-1
TGTGCCAGCAGGGCCCGGACAGGAACTTACGAGCAGTACTTC
CASRARTGTYEQYF
>15|TRBJ1-1|-|-|TRBV11-3
TGTGCCAGCAGCGAACACAGGGCTATGAACACTGAAGCTTTCTTT
CASSEHRAMNTEAFF
>15|TRBJ2-1|-|TRBD2|TRBV5-1
TGCGCCAGCAGCTCTCCGGGACTAGCGCCCAATGAGCAGTTCTTC
CASSSPGLAPNEQFF
>14|TRBJ1-2|few|TRBD1|TRBV9
TGTGCCAGCAGCCCGGGACAGGGGAACTATGGCTACACCTTC
CASSPGQGNYGYTF
>13|TRBJ1-2|few|-|TRBV18
TGTGCCAGCTCACCACGACAAGACTATGGCTACACCTTC
CASSPRQDYGYTF
>18|TRBJ2-6|-|TRBD2|TRBV5-4
TGTGCCAGCAGCACTAGGACTAGCGGGAGGTCTGGGGCCAACGTCCTGACTTTC
CASSTRTSGRSGANVLTF
>12|TRBJ2-5|-|-|TRBV2
TGTGCCAGCAGTTGGGCTCAAGAGACCCAGTACTTC
CASSWAQETQYF
>15|TRBJ1-2|-|-|TRBV21-1
TGTGCCAGCAGCGACGACCGGGACAGCTACTATGGCTACACCTTC
CASSDDRDSYYGYTF
>16|TRBJ2-5|-|TRBD2|TRBV13
TGTGCCAGCAGCCAATGGACTAGCGGGAGTCAAGAGACCCAGTACTTC
CASSQWTSGSQETQYF
>17|TRBJ2-3|once|TRBD2|TRBV2
TGTGCCAGCAGTGGGGGACTAGCGGGAGTCGGGACAGATACGCAGTATTTT
CASSGGLAGVGTDTQYF
>15|TRBJ2-1|-|TRBD2|TRBV6-5
TGTGCCAGCCGTCAGCGGGAGGCCTCCTACAATGAGCAGTTCTTC
CASRQREASYNEQFF
>15|TRBJ2-2|-|TRBD1|TRBV18
TGTGCCAGCTCGACGGACAGGGGTAACACCGGGGAGCTGTTTTTT
CASSTDRGNTGELFF
>13|TRBJ1-2|-|-|TRBV27
TGTGCCAGCAGTAGGCACCAGGGCTATGGCTACACCTTC
CASSRHQGYGYTF
>13|TRBJ1-1|-|-|TRBV11-2
TGTGCCAGCAGCTTATCAGGGAACACTGAAGCTTTCTTT
CASSLSGNTEAFF
>15|TRBJ2-7|-|TRBD2|TRBV5-5
TGTGCCAGCAGCTTAGGACTAGCGCCCGACTACGAGCAGTACTTC
CASSLGLAPDYEQYF
>13|TRBJ1-2|-|-|TRBV7-9
TGTGCCAGCGCCCCGGGGGGAGCTTATGGCTACACCTTC
CASAPGGAYGYTF
>17|TRBJ2-7|medium-sized|TRBD2|TRBV4-1
TGCGCCAGCAGTCCCCGGCAGGGGAGCGGGAGGGTTTACGAGCAGTACTTC
CASSPRQGSGRVYEQYF
>13|TRBJ2-7|-|TRBD2|TRBV11-2
TGTGCCAGCAGCCAGGAGACTAGCTCCGAGCAGTACTTC
CASSQETSSEQYF
>18|TRBJ1-3|-|-|TRBV4-2
TGTGCCAGCAGCTCACCCGACGGGGGCGGGAGCTCTGGAAACACCATATATTTT
CASSSPDGGGSSGNTIYF
>16|TRBJ2-7|-|TRBD2|TRBV18
TGTGCCAGCTCCCGAGGGGGATTAGCGGGAGTGAACGAGCAGTACTTC
CASSRGGLAGVNEQYF
>15|TRBJ1-5|few|TRBD1|TRBV3-1/TRBV3-2
TGTGCCAGCAGCCCTGGGACAGTCATCAATCAGCCCCAGCATTTT
CASSPGTVINQPQHF
>17|TRBJ2-1|few|TRBD2|TRBV4-1
TGCGCCAGCAGCCAAGGTCCTGCAAGCGGGAAGGACAATGAGCAGTTCTTC
CASSQGPASGKDNEQFF
>16|TRBJ2-7|-|TRBD2|TRBV4-1
TGCGCCAGCAGCCCCCTAGGCAGCGGGACCTCCTACGAGCAGTACTTC
CASSPLGSGTSYEQYF